These 30 T cell receptor beta chains originate from one sample sequenced in a study of blood T cell repertoires in COVID-19. Produced via immunoSEQ multiplex PCR; TCRdb's table is partial and in-frame only. The table lists approximately 270,000 clones, about 89% of them singletons. Material: peripheral blood. The receptors derive from a man aged 40-50 years with active or convalescent COVID-19.

The V and J genes are TRBV28 and TRBJ2-6; tentative D call: TRBD1 (6 bases). CDR3 length equals 19 residues. CDR1 and CDR2 from the germline V gene are MDHEN and SYDVKM. The V gene lost 7 bases and the J gene lost 0 bases, with 22 bases spanning the gap. The CDR3 protein is CASTPGPRGQTSGANVLTF. The CDR3 DNA follows: TGTGCCAGCACCCCCGGGCCCAGGGGTCAGACCTCTGGGGCCAACGTCCTGACTTTC.

This chain connects TRBV29-1 to TRBJ1-2; TRBD1 might be the D (5 bases). With 4 bases removed from V and 6 bases from J, the gap between germline ends came to 6 bases. The CDR3 spans 10 residues. From germline, CDR1 is SQVTM and CDR2 ANQGSEA. The CDR3 here is CSVVGDGYTF. Written as DNA, the CDR3 is TGCAGCGTTGTAGGGGATGGCTACACCTTC.

The chain couples TRBV12-3 or TRBV12-4 to TRBJ1-5; D possibly corresponds to TRBD1 (6 bases). The V end was cut by 6 bases, the J end by 5 bases, with 11 bases between. This CDR3 contains 13 residues. For the CDR3, the DNA is TGTGCCAGCAGCTACAGGGCTGATCAGCCCCAGCATTTT. The encoded protein is CASSYRADQPQHF.

This clone was seen only a few times. The chain joins TRBV5-6 to TRBJ1-1; TRBD1 agrees at 7 bases. Trimming at V came to 4 bases and at J to 2 bases, leaving 8 bases not matched to a gene. This CDR3 is 15 amino acids long. Germline values: CDR1 SGHDT, CDR2 YYEEEE. The CDR3: CASSTRRGVNTEAFF. CDR3 coding DNA: TGTGCCAGCAGCACACGCAGGGGGGTCAACACTGAAGCTTTCTTT.

This clone appeared a single time. This sequence joins TRBV19 and TRBJ2-3, with a possible D match to TRBD2 (6 bases). Germline V lookup: CDR1 LNHDA, CDR2 SQIVND (reference sequence). V was cut by 9 bases and J by 5 bases, with 15 bases left in between. The CDR3 length is 13 residues. Written as DNA, the CDR3 is TGTGCCAGCGCTAGCGCTAGGATAGATACGCAGTATTTT. Protein: CASASARIDTQYF.

This chain uses TRBV7-3 with TRBJ2-1; weak D call: TRBD1 (6 bases). V lost 5 bases, J lost 10 bases, and 27 bases lay in between. The CDR3 is made up of 17 amino acids. Germline V gene lookup returns CDR1 SGHTA and CDR2 FQGTGA. The CDR3: CASSPRGGLGEGREQFF. CDR3 DNA sequence: TGTGCCAGCAGCCCCAGGGGCGGGCTAGGTGAGGGAAGGGAGCAGTTCTTC.

This sequence joins TRBV11-2 and TRBJ2-7; 9 bases are a match to TRBD2. CDR3 length: 16 residues. V shed 5 bases and J 1 base; nucleotides not matched to a gene: 9. From germline, CDR1 is SGHAT and CDR2 FQNNGV. The CDR3 spells CASSPPAGGQSYEQYF. The CDR3 DNA reads as TGTGCCAGCAGCCCGCCCGCGGGGGGGCAATCCTACGAGCAGTACTTC.

This clone came up a few times. Other nucleotide sequences in the sample specify the same CDR3. V and J are TRBV18 and TRBJ2-7; 7 nucleotides match TRBD2. V lost 2 bases and J lost 4; bases outside the gene matches: 5. The germline gives CDR1 KGHSH, CDR2 LQKENI. This CDR3 contains 14 residues. The CDR3 loop reads CASSPGTGGYEQYF. The CDR3 DNA reads as TGTGCCAGCTCACCAGGGACGGGGGGTTACGAGCAGTACTTC.

The chain has TRBV30 and TRBJ2-5, with 9 bases aligning to TRBD2. The V segment lost 0 bases and the J segment 0 bases; nucleotides outside the gene matches: 5. Per the germline V gene, CDR1 is GTSNPN and CDR2 is SVGIG (reference sequence). This CDR3 has 16 residues. The CDR3 protein is CAWSVGAGGDQETQYF. CDR3 coding DNA: TGTGCCTGGAGTGTAGGGGCGGGAGGGGACCAAGAGACCCAGTACTTC. The full variable domain, in which reference TRBV30 and TRBJ2-5 provide the parts outside the CDR3, is SQTIHQWPATLVQPVGSPLSLECTVEGTSNPNLYWYRQAAGRGLQLLFYSVGIGQISSEVPQNLSASRPQDRQFILSSKKLLLSDSGFYLCAWSVGAGGDQETQYFGPGTRLLVL.

The chain joins TRBV5-1 to TRBJ1-6; the D is unclear. This CDR3 region has 16 residues. The germline V gene encodes CDR1 SGHRS and CDR2 YFSETQ. The V end was cut by 0 bases, the J end by 2 bases, with 9 bases between. The DNA of the CDR3 is TGCGCCAGCAGCTTGGGCGGGGAGGCCTATAATTCACCCCTCCACTTT. Amino acids: CASSLGGEAYNSPLHF.

The chain has TRBV28 and TRBJ1-5; 7 bases line up with TRBD1. The CDR3 consists of 13 residues. Germline V gives CDR1 MDHEN, CDR2 SYDVKM. Losses at the gene ends were 3 bases for V and 12 bases for J; bases not matched to a gene: 8. CDR3 protein: CASSFFQDRDQHF. The CDR3 DNA reads TGTGCCAGCAGTTTTTTTCAAGACAGGGACCAGCATTTT.

The chain joins TRBV5-1 to TRBJ2-1; 11 positions agree with TRBD2. The CDR3 spans 16 residues. J lost 7 bases, V lost 3 bases, and 9 bases had no gene match. The germline gives CDR1 SGHRS, CDR2 YFSETQ. The CDR3 loop reads CASSSQLAGAGNEQFF. For the CDR3, the DNA is TGCGCCAGCAGCTCCCAACTAGCGGGAGCTGGGAATGAGCAGTTCTTC.

This clone has only a few counts. The genes are TRBV13 and TRBJ1-2, with D perhaps matching TRBD1 (5 bases). The CDR3 consists of 13 residues. Trimming took off 0 bases at V and 8 bases at J, with 10 bases between the two ends. Germline CDR1 PRHDT, CDR2 FYEKMQ (reference sequence). In nucleotides, the CDR3 is TGTGCCAGCAGCTTAGGCCGGGGGATAGGCTACACCTTC. Its protein is CASSLGRGIGYTF.

The chain joins TRBV12-3 or TRBV12-4 to TRBJ1-2; D remains ambiguous. The ends were cut back, 5 bases at V and 5 bases at J, with 9 bases in the middle. The CDR3 runs to 12 residues. DNA of the CDR3: TGTGCCAGCAGTCTCACAGAGTATGGCTACACCTTC. Its protein product is CASSLTEYGYTF.

The chain recombines TRBV29-1 with TRBJ1-1, with 9 bases that match TRBD1. With 5 bases clipped from V and 4 bases from J, the junction kept 8 bases outside the gene matches. Germline loops: CDR1 SQVTM, CDR2 ANQGSEA. The CDR3 is 14 residues long. CDR3 bases: TGCAGCGTTTTGGGGGGACAGGGTTCCACTGAAGCTTTCTTT. Translated: CSVLGGQGSTEAFF.

The chain is built from TRBV5-1 and TRBJ2-3; 11 bases line up with TRBD2. This CDR3 region has 22 residues. Germline CDR1 and CDR2: SGHRS and YFSETQ. V was clipped by 4 bases and J by 1 base; unmatched bases: 23. The CDR3 is CASSPTLAGGPGKRLGTDTQYF. For the CDR3, the DNA is TGCGCCAGCAGCCCGACCTTAGCGGGAGGGCCGGGTAAGAGACTTGGCACAGATACGCAGTATTTT.

V is TRBV3-1 (or the pseudogene TRBV3-2) and J is TRBJ1-1; D perhaps matches TRBD1 (5 bases). The CDR3 totals 19 residues. Germline loops: CDR1 LGHDT, CDR2 YNNKEL (reference sequence). V lost 0 bases to trimming and J lost 4 bases, with 24 bases between them. CDR3 region: CASSQDSTVIRADSTEAFF. DNA of the CDR3: TGTGCCAGCAGCCAAGATTCCACTGTAATCAGGGCTGACAGCACTGAAGCTTTCTTT.

The chain uses TRBV18 and TRBJ1-3, with 8 positions matching TRBD1. The junction had 7 bases not matched to a gene; V was cut back by 3 bases and J by 0 bases. The CDR3 has 17 amino acids. Germline V gene sequence: CDR1 KGHSH, CDR2 LQKENI. CDR3 residues: CASSPGQGGLSGNTIYF. The CDR3 DNA is TGTGCCAGCTCACCCGGACAGGGTGGGCTCTCTGGAAACACCATATATTTT.

V is TRBV24-1 and J is TRBJ2-1; 8 bases map to TRBD1. The CDR3 loop spans 16 amino acids. Germline lookup yields CDR1 KGHDR and CDR2 SFDVKD. J lost 6 bases, V lost 3 bases, and 9 bases had no gene match. As DNA, the CDR3 is TGTGCCACCAGTGATCCTCGGACAGGGTTCTGCAATGAGCAGTTCTTC. Encoded protein: CATSDPRTGFCNEQFF.

The chain links TRBV28 to TRBJ1-2; TRBD1 is a possible D gene (6 bases). This CDR3 is 14 amino acids long. Trimming removed 4 bases from V and 1 base from J, with 10 bases in between. Germline V gene data show CDR1 as MDHEN and CDR2 as SYDVKM. As DNA, the CDR3 is TGTGCCAGCAGTTACACCAGGGGTAACTATGGCTACACCTTC. The encoded protein is CASSYTRGNYGYTF.

The chain is built from TRBV19 and TRBJ1-1, with D tentatively TRBD1 (5 bases). Trimming pared 2 bases from V and 10 bases from J, leaving 11 bases between. There are 12 residues in the CDR3. Germline values: CDR1 LNHDA, CDR2 SQIVND (reference sequence). The CDR3 sequence: CASSIQGIRAFF. The CDR3 coding sequence is TGTGCCAGTAGTATACAGGGAATTCGAGCTTTCTTT.

This clone was found once. CDR3 loop: CASSPPGLAGEGEQFF. CDR3 bases: TGTGCCAGCAGCCCACCGGGACTAGCGGGAGAGGGTGAGCAGTTCTTC. The J gene is TRBJ2-1, the V gene TRBV11-3; the match to TRBD2 covers 14 bases. The CDR3 totals 16 residues. Germline V gives CDR1 SGHNT, CDR2 YENEEA. After removal of 5 bases from V and 9 bases from J, the junction contained 9 bases not matched to a gene.

The chain has TRBV10-3 and TRBJ1-6; D is perhaps TRBD1 (5 bases). The CDR3 is 16 residues long. V lost 2 bases and J lost 7, with 15 bases in between. CDR1 and CDR2 from the germline V gene are ENHRY and SYGVKD. The CDR3, as DNA: TGTGCCATCAGTGAGGCGGGGACTGAAGAGAATTCACCCCTCCACTTT. Encoded protein: CAISEAGTEENSPLHF.

The chain joins TRBV28 to TRBJ1-1; D is unresolved. CDR3 size: 14 residues. The V gene lost 3 bases and the J gene lost 2 bases, with 10 bases spanning the gap. The germline CDR1 and CDR2 sequences are MDHEN and SYDVKM. The CDR3 DNA reads TGTGCCAGCAGTTTGGGCAGCCTAAACACTGAAGCTTTCTTT. Translation: CASSLGSLNTEAFF. The whole variable domain, filled in from reference TRBV28 and TRBJ1-1, reads DVKVTQSSRYLVKRTGEKVFLECVQDMDHENMFWYRQDPGLGLRLIYFSYDVKMKEKGDIPEGYSVSREKKERFSLILESASTNQTSMYLCASSLGSLNTEAFFGQGTRLTVV.

The chain couples TRBV7-2 to TRBJ1-1; a weak D match, TRBD1 (6 bases). The germline gives CDR1 SGHTA, CDR2 FQGNSA. Trimming pared 2 bases from V and 4 bases from J, leaving 8 bases between. This CDR3 comprises 13 residues. CDR3: CASSLQGPTEAFF. The CDR3 DNA reads TGTGCCAGCAGCTTACAGGGGCCCACTGAAGCTTTCTTT.

The CDR3 is CASSLAGGQGDGYTF. Here the CDR3 DNA reads TGTGCCAGCAGCTTAGCGGGGGGACAGGGAGATGGCTACACCTTC. This chain uses TRBV7-6 with TRBJ1-2; 9 bases fit TRBD1. CDR3 size: 15 residues. With 0 bases clipped from V and 6 bases from J, the junction kept 5 bases outside the gene matches. Germline CDR1 SGHVS, CDR2 FNYEAQ.

The V gene is TRBV2, the J gene TRBJ1-1; D gene unclear. The CDR3 contains 11 residues. The germline gives CDR1 SNHLY, CDR2 FYNNEI. V was shortened by 7 bases and J by 3 bases, with 6 bases between the two germline ends. The CDR3 reads CASTPDTEAFF. CDR3 DNA: TGTGCCAGCACGCCGGACACTGAAGCTTTCTTT.

The gene calls are TRBV5-6 and TRBJ1-4; D is perhaps TRBD1 (6 bases). Per the germline V gene, CDR1 is SGHDT and CDR2 is YYEEEE. V lost 2 bases, J lost 8 bases, and 16 bases lay in between. There are 15 residues in the CDR3. The CDR3 DNA reads as TGTGCCAGCAGCTTTCCCGGGACAAAATCGGAAAAACTGTTTTTT. Amino acid sequence: CASSFPGTKSEKLFF.

This chain links TRBV7-2 with TRBJ2-1; D may be TRBD1 (6 bases). CDR3 size: 15 residues. The V gene's germline CDR1 is SGHTA and CDR2 FQGNSA. V was pared by 3 bases and J by 0 bases, with 9 bases between. In DNA, the CDR3 is TGTGCCAGCAGCTTGGACAGAACCTCCTACAATGAGCAGTTCTTC. Translating gives CASSLDRTSYNEQFF.

The gene calls are TRBV5-1 and TRBJ2-1; D is undetermined. The germline V gene encodes CDR1 SGHRS and CDR2 YFSETQ. Between the trimmed V and J ends, which lost 5 bases and 1 base, there was a span of 16 bases. The CDR3 totals 16 residues. The CDR3 nucleotides read TGCGCCAGCAGGTCGACCGGAGAATCGTCCTACAATGAGCAGTTCTTC. As protein: CASRSTGESSYNEQFF.